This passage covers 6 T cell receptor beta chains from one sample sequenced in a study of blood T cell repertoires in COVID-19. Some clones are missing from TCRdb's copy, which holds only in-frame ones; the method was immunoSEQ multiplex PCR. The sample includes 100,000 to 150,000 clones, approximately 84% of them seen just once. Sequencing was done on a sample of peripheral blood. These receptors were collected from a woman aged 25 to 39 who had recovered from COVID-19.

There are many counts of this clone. The CDR3 loop reads CASSRVTPTGLSGNTIYF. For the CDR3, the DNA is TGTGCCAGCAGCCGAGTAACGCCGACAGGACTCTCTGGAAACACCATATATTTT. The V gene is TRBV4-2, the J gene TRBJ1-3, with D possibly being TRBD1 (6 bases). V shed 4 bases and J shed 0 bases, with 19 bases lying between them. Germline-derived CDR1 and CDR2 are LGHNA and YNFKEQ. The CDR3 is made up of 18 amino acids.

The CDR3 sequence is CASSVTSRETQYF. The CDR3 coding sequence is TGTGCCAGTTCTGTGACTAGCCGGGAGACCCAGTACTTC. This chain connects TRBV6-5 to TRBJ2-5; 7 nucleotides match TRBD2. The CDR3 sequence is 13 residues long. Per germline, CDR1 MNHEY and CDR2 SVGAGI. V gave up 9 bases and J gave up 5 bases; unmatched junction bases: 9.

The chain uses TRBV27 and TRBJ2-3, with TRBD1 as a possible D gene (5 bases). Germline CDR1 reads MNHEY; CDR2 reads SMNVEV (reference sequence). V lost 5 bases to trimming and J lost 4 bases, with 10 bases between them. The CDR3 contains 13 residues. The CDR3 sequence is CASSLTRADTQYF. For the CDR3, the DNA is TGTGCCAGCAGTCTAACCAGGGCAGATACGCAGTATTTT.

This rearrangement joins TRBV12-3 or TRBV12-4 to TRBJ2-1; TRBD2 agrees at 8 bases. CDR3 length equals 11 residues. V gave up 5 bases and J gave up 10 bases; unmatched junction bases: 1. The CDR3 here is CASSSGGEQFF. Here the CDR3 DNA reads TGTGCCAGCAGTAGCGGGGGCGAGCAGTTCTTC.

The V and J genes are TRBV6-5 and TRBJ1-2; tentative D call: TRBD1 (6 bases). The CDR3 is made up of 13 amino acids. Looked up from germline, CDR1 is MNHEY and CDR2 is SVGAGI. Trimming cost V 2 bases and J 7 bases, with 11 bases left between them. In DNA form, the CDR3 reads TGTGCCAGCAGTTACCAGGACAGTTTTGGCTACACCTTC. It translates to CASSYQDSFGYTF.

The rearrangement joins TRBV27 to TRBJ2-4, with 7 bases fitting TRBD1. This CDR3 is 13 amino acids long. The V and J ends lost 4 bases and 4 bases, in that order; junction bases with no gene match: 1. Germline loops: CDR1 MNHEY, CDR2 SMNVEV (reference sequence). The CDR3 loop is CASSSDRKNIQYF. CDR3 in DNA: TGTGCCAGCAGTTCGGACAGGAAAAACATTCAGTACTTC.